A single sample gave rise to the 28 T cell receptor beta chains below, sequenced in a study of regulatory T cells in long-lasting Graves disease. Arm-PCR of CDR3 regions and iRepertoire HTBI primers were the basis on which TCR beta libraries were built. TCRdb used MiXCR to reprocess the multiplex PCR reads, holding one entry per CDR3 protein. The sample carries 440,000 or so distinct CDR3 sequences, under 15% recorded once. Time point here: newly diagnosed GD, antithyroid drugs for less than 3 months. Researchers made the TCR library from RNA that was extracted from PBMCs. These data are also associated with another study on T cells in Graves' hyperthyroidism and ophthalmopathy.

This specimen consisted of peripheral blood mononuclear cells (PBMCs), obtained at new diagnosis, from a patient treated with antithyroid drugs. Every receptor here comes from a woman aged 30 to 39 with Graves disease.

This clonotype was observed a handful of times. V and J are TRBV9 and TRBJ2-5, with 9 bases lining up with TRBD2. V gave up 2 bases and J gave up 5 bases; unmatched junction bases: 4. This CDR3 comprises 14 residues. Germline CDR1 and CDR2: SGDLS and YYNGEE. CDR3 in amino acids: CASSVSSGRETQYF. In nucleotides, the CDR3 is TGTGCCAGCAGCGTCTCCAGCGGGAGGGAGACCCAGTACTTC.

The J gene is TRBJ2-3, the V gene TRBV4-1, with a possible D match to TRBD2 (5 bases). CDR1 MGHRA and CDR2 YSYEKL come from the germline V gene. V shed 0 bases and J shed 5 bases, with 15 bases lying between them. This CDR3 contains 16 residues. Here the CDR3 DNA reads TGCGCCAGCAGCCAAGAAGGAGAGGACTCCCAAGATACGCAGTATTTT. Protein sequence: CASSQEGEDSQDTQYF.

In this sample, this clonotype turned up a few times. V is TRBV4-1 and J is TRBJ1-4; D is unresolved. Between the trimmed V and J ends, which lost 6 bases and 7 bases, there was a span of 15 bases. This CDR3 is built from 14 residues. Germline assignment: CDR1 MGHRA and CDR2 YSYEKL. CDR3 protein: CASRKVNLGEKLFF. The CDR3 nucleotides are TGCGCCAGCAGGAAGGTGAATTTGGGTGAAAAACTGTTTTTT.

About this clonotype: A much larger clonotype is one base distant, so this may be a read error. The chain has TRBV30 and TRBJ1-4; D unresolved. Germline values: CDR1 GTSNPN, CDR2 SVGIG (reference sequence). The CDR3 contains 13 residues. This chain's CDR3 is CACQHNHNERLFF. CDR3 in DNA: TGTGCCTGCCAACACAACCATAATGAAAGACTGTTTTTT.

This clonotype has a handful of counts. The chain links TRBV13 to TRBJ2-3, with D perhaps matching TRBD2 (6 bases). Trimming stripped 7 bases from V and 0 bases from J, with 17 bases between. Germline V CDR1 and CDR2: PRHDT, FYEKMQ (reference sequence). There are 16 residues in the CDR3. The CDR3 loop is CASTVGLAQSTDTQYF. DNA of the CDR3: TGTGCCAGCACCGTAGGGCTAGCGCAAAGCACAGATACGCAGTATTTT. Supplemented by reference TRBV13 and TRBJ2-3, the full variable domain reads AAGVIQSPRHLIKEKRETATLKCYPIPRHDTVYWYQQGPGQDPQFLISFYEKMQSDKGSIPDRFSAQQFSDYHSELNMSSLELGDSALYFCASTVGLAQSTDTQYFGPGTRLTVL.

This clonotype has at least ten counts. The chain is built from TRBV29-1 and TRBJ1-1, with D unclear. CDR3 length: 12 residues. CDR1 and CDR2 from the germline V gene are SQVTM and ANQGSEA. The V and J ends lost 0 bases and 3 bases respectively, with 5 bases between them. DNA for the CDR3: TGCAGCGTTGAAGAAGGGTACACTGAAGCTTTCTTT. Its protein product is CSVEEGYTEAFF.

The V gene is TRBV6-5, the J gene TRBJ1-5, with D hard to call. Germline V gene sequence: CDR1 MNHEY, CDR2 SVGAGI. Trimming took 0 bases from V and 7 from J, leaving 10 bases between them. The CDR3 is 14 amino acids. Here the CDR3 reads CASSYSGLEQPQHF. CDR3 nucleotides: TGTGCCAGCAGTTACTCAGGGTTGGAACAGCCCCAGCATTTT.

The genes are TRBV6-1 and TRBJ2-3; D not certain. This CDR3 region has 13 residues. Germline CDR1 reads MNHNS; CDR2 reads SASEGT. Trimming removed 10 bases from V and 4 bases from J, with 15 bases in between. The CDR3, as DNA: TGTGCCACGCGTAGGGAAAACGCAGATACGCAGTATTTT. It codes for CATRRENADTQYF.

At least ten counts were recorded for this clonotype. This chain connects TRBV28 to TRBJ2-7; the D is unclear. V was shortened by 8 bases and J by 11 bases, with 22 bases between the two germline ends. Germline V CDR1 and CDR2: MDHEN, SYDVKM. The CDR3 loop spans 13 amino acids. CDR3 loop: CASVDRSSVFEYF. The CDR3 DNA is TGTGCCAGCGTGGACCGCTCGTCGGTGTTTGAGTACTTC.

V is TRBV11-2 and J is TRBJ2-7; D gene uncertain. Trimming cost V 0 bases and J 4 bases, with 7 bases left between them. This CDR3 is 13 amino acids long. Germline CDR1 reads SGHAT; CDR2 reads FQNNGV. CDR3 sequence (DNA): TGTGCCAGCAGCTTAGAATCCATGTACGAGCAGTACTTC. Translation gives CASSLESMYEQYF.

The sample holds many counts of this clonotype. The rearrangement uses TRBV5-1 and TRBJ2-2, with TRBD1 identical over 9 bases. CDR1 is SGHRS, CDR2 YFSETQ, per germline. This CDR3 comprises 18 residues. Germline trimming cut 1 base from V and 5 bases from J; bases unmatched to any gene: 12. The CDR3 loop is CASSLHRAGQGRTGELFF. CDR3 bases: TGCGCCAGCAGCTTGCATAGAGCGGGACAGGGAAGGACCGGGGAGCTGTTTTTT.

This clonotype was detected ten times or more. The V and J genes are TRBV27 and TRBJ1-1; D ambiguous. This CDR3 is built from 14 residues. The V end lost 5 bases, the J end lost 3 bases, and 13 bases lay between the germline ends. Germline V CDR1 and CDR2: MNHEY, SMNVEV (reference sequence). This CDR3 reads CASSPAPGDTEAFF. CDR3 DNA: TGTGCCAGCAGTCCAGCCCCCGGGGACACTGAAGCTTTCTTT.

The V gene is TRBV20-1, the J gene TRBJ2-1; 11 bases agree with TRBD2. The CDR3 has 15 residues. From germline, CDR1 is DFQATT and CDR2 SNEGSKA (reference sequence). Germline trimming cut 6 bases from V and 2 bases from J; bases unmatched to any gene: 6. The CDR3 DNA reads as TGCAGTGCCTTTCTAGCGGGAGGTCCCTACAATGAGCAGTTCTTC. This encodes CSAFLAGGPYNEQFF.

Many counts were recorded for this clonotype. This sequence joins TRBV4-2 and TRBJ2-1; 9 nucleotides agree with TRBD2. The CDR3 consists of 17 residues. With V trimmed by 5 bases and J by 8 bases, 16 bases remained unmatched. The germline V gene has CDR1 LGHNA and CDR2 YNFKEQ. The CDR3 DNA reads as TGTGCCAGCAGCGTGCAGACTAGCGGTTGGGAGTACGATGAGCAGTTCTTC. This sequence encodes CASSVQTSGWEYDEQFF.

This chain uses TRBV11-3 with TRBJ2-1; D call uncertain. This CDR3 comprises 12 residues. Trimming cost V 2 bases and J 9 bases, with 8 bases left between them. CDR1 SGHNT and CDR2 YENEEA come from the germline V gene. CDR3 in DNA: TGTGCCAGCAGCTTATATGGCGGTGAGCAGTTCTTC. Amino acid sequence: CASSLYGGEQFF.

The table lists this clonotype with many counts. The chain is built from TRBV2 and TRBJ2-3; possible D gene TRBD2, 6 bases. This CDR3 contains 12 residues. The germline V gene encodes CDR1 SNHLY and CDR2 FYNNEI. DNA of the CDR3: TGTGGAGGCGGGAATCGTCCAGATACGCAGTATTTT. This translates into CGGGNRPDTQYF.

Points on this clonotype: A much bigger clone sits one base away, suggesting this may be a read error. The chain recombines TRBV29-1 with TRBJ2-7; D could derive from TRBD1 or TRBD2 (7 bases each). The CDR3 length is 15 residues. Germline assignment: CDR1 SQVTM and CDR2 ANQGSEA. The germline V and J ends were trimmed by 1 base and 7 bases, with 20 bases remaining between them. This CDR3 is CSVEGGRGHGNEQYF. The DNA for the CDR3 is TGCAGCGTTGAAGGGGGGAGGGGGCATGGCAATGAGCAGTACTTC.

This clonotype was counted a few times. The rearrangement joins TRBV24-1 to TRBJ2-3, with TRBD2 identical over 7 bases. Per germline, CDR1 KGHDR and CDR2 SFDVKD. With V trimmed by 9 bases and J by 0 bases, 8 bases remained unmatched. The CDR3 has 15 amino acids. The CDR3 DNA is TGTGCCACCCAATCATCGGGACTAAGCACAGATACGCAGTATTTT. Amino acids: CATQSSGLSTDTQYF.

This clonotype was seen many times. The rearrangement uses TRBV2 and TRBJ2-7; maybe TRBD2 (6 bases). The CDR3 runs 13 residues. V was clipped by 6 bases and J by 5 bases, with 14 bases between them. Germline CDR1 reads SNHLY; CDR2 reads FYNNEI. Here the CDR3 DNA reads TGTGCCAGCAGCCGGGAGAACGTCGACGAGCAGTACTTC. It encodes CASSRENVDEQYF.

This clonotype came up many times. The gene calls are TRBV2 and TRBJ2-1; D possibly corresponds to TRBD1 (6 bases). The V end was cut by 4 bases, the J end by 0 bases, with 13 bases between. Germline CDR1 SNHLY, CDR2 FYNNEI. The CDR3 has 16 residues. CDR3 in amino acids: CASSGSGQSSYNEQFF. CDR3 sequence (DNA): TGTGCCAGCAGTGGGAGTGGACAGAGCTCCTACAATGAGCAGTTCTTC.

Points on this clonotype: A read error may account for a junction end that differs from germline. This chain uses TRBV5-1 with TRBJ1-1; 7 bases are a match to TRBD1. This CDR3 spans 16 amino acids. CDR1 and CDR2 from the germline V gene are SGHRS and YFSETQ. CDR3 region: CASNLAGGQENTEAFF. In DNA, the CDR3 is TGCGCCAGCAACTTGGCCGGAGGACAGGAGAACACTGAAGCTTTCTTT.

This rearrangement joins TRBV2 to TRBJ1-4; D unresolved. Between the trimmed V and J ends, which lost 6 bases and 8 bases, there was a span of 19 bases. The germline gives CDR1 SNHLY, CDR2 FYNNEI. CDR3 size: 15 residues. The CDR3 DNA reads as TGTGCCAGCAGAGCCCCGGGTTCCGCGGCGGAAAAACTGTTTTTT. As protein: CASRAPGSAAEKLFF.

This chain joins TRBV29-1 and TRBJ1-4, with D perhaps TRBD1 (6 bases). Germline CDR1 SQVTM, CDR2 ANQGSEA. The CDR3 totals 14 residues. Trimming shortened V by 4 bases and J by 8 bases, and 17 bases separated the two germline ends. CDR3 nucleotide sequence: TGCAGCGTTGGTTACGGCAGGGGCGGGGAAAAACTGTTTTTT. Translated: CSVGYGRGGEKLFF.

This chain uses TRBV5-4 with TRBJ2-3, with D unresolved. CDR3 length: 16 residues. Per germline, CDR1 SGHNT and CDR2 YYREEE (reference sequence). Between the trimmed V and J ends, which lost 4 bases and 0 bases, there was a span of 15 bases. In nucleotides, the CDR3 is TGTGCCAGCAGCAGCGTAGGCGGCCCTAGCACAGATACGCAGTATTTT. Residues: CASSSVGGPSTDTQYF.

Concerning this clonotype: A much more abundant neighbour one base away suggests this may be a read error. The chain employs TRBV7-2 and TRBJ2-7; D not resolved. The CDR3 runs 14 residues. Per germline, CDR1 SGHTA and CDR2 FQGNSA. Trimming took off 5 bases at V and 6 bases at J, with 17 bases between the two ends. The CDR3 DNA follows: TGTGCCAGCAGCGCCCTGAAAGCCTTTTGCGAGCAGTACTTC. Its translation: CASSALKAFCEQYF.

The chain joins TRBV6-1 to TRBJ2-7; no clear D gene. Germline loops: CDR1 MNHNS, CDR2 SASEGT. The CDR3 totals 12 residues. Trimming left V 6 bases short and J 2 bases short, with 8 bases between. CDR3 in DNA: TGTGCCAGCAGGTCGGACGCCTACGAGCAGTACTTC. Encoded protein: CASRSDAYEQYF.

This clonotype was counted only a few times. This chain joins TRBV30 and TRBJ2-3, with unresolved D. The CDR3 sequence is 14 residues long. Germline V gene lookup returns CDR1 GTSNPN and CDR2 SVGIG (reference sequence). The ends were cut back, 7 bases at V and 1 base at J, with 15 bases in the middle. The chain's CDR3 is CALDRAYGTDTQYF. CDR3 DNA sequence: TGTGCCTTAGACCGGGCGTACGGCACAGATACGCAGTATTTT.

This clonotype was seen at least ten times. This chain connects TRBV12-3 or TRBV12-4 to TRBJ2-3, with 14 nucleotides matching TRBD2. Losses at the gene ends were 5 bases for V and 3 bases for J; bases not matched to a gene: 1. This CDR3 contains 15 residues. CDR3 DNA: TGTGCCAGCAGTGGACTAGCGGGAGGTACAGATACGCAGTATTTT. Residues: CASSGLAGGTDTQYF.